A selection of T cell receptor beta chains follows, all from one sample in a study of post-analysis software for immune sequencing data. MiXCR, applied by TCRdb to the PCR reads, yields one record per CDR3 protein. Found here are fewer than 850,000 distinct CDR3 sequences, roughly 27% of them singletons; the top ten hold about 0.5%. Sequences were obtained from blood. Receptors were obtained from a girl under 18 with multiple sclerosis. The CDR3 runs from the conserved cysteine through the conserved F or W. The D gene is left open where the match is weak. Expanded clones get a size class; other rows say once, few or many, or leave the size out.

>TRBV29-1|-|-|TRBJ1-2
CSVEDQLTDYGYTF
TGCAGCGTTGAAGATCAGCTTACAGACTATGGCTACACCTTC
>TRBV27|-|-|TRBJ1-3
CASSLRSGFGNTIYF
TGTGCCAGCAGTTTAAGGTCTGGGTTCGGAAACACCATATATTTT
>TRBV28|TRBD1|-|TRBJ1-5
CASSQYGTGKNQPQHF
TGTGCCAGCAGTCAGTACGGGACAGGGAAAAATCAGCCCCAGCATTTT
>TRBV9|TRBD2|-|TRBJ2-6
CASSRGRGVLTF
TGTGCCAGCAGCCGGGGGAGGGGCGTCCTGACTTTC
>TRBV4-3|-|-|TRBJ1-6
CASSQYNEKMGSPLHF
TGCGCCAGCAGCCAGTACAATGAAAAAATGGGTTCACCCCTCCACTTT
>TRBV6-1|-|-|TRBJ2-5
CASSDGWGATQYF
TGTGCCAGCAGTGATGGGTGGGGAGCGACCCAGTACTTC
>TRBV10-3|-|-|TRBJ1-1
CAISVTGEGEAFF
TGTGCCATCAGTGTGACAGGAGAAGGGGAAGCTTTCTTT
>TRBV7-2|TRBD2|many|TRBJ2-3
CASSLARLGGGALDTQYF
TGTGCCAGCAGCTTAGCAAGGTTGGGCGGGGGGGCACTAGATACGCAGTATTTT
>TRBV28|-|-|TRBJ1-1
CASSPRGARTEAFF
TGTGCCAGCAGCCCCCGGGGGGCGAGAACTGAAGCTTTCTTT
>TRBV27|-|-|TRBJ2-7
CASRPKRSPYEQYF
TGTGCCAGCAGACCTAAACGCAGCCCCTACGAGCAGTACTTC
>TRBV28|TRBD2|-|TRBJ2-2
CASSLAREGDTGELFF
TGTGCCAGCAGTTTAGCGCGGGAGGGGGACACCGGGGAGCTGTTTTTT
>TRBV12-3/TRBV12-4|-|-|TRBJ1-4
CASSLRDGANEKLFF
TGTGCCAGCAGTCTCAGGGATGGGGCTAATGAAAAACTGTTTTTT
>TRBV6-1|TRBD2|-|TRBJ2-4
CASSVTSGTLAKNIQYF
TGTGCCAGCAGTGTAACTAGCGGGACCCTAGCCAAAAACATTCAGTACTTC
>TRBV14|TRBD2|few|TRBJ2-3
CASSQDRSGRGLSTDTQYF
TGTGCCAGCAGCCAAGATCGAAGCGGGAGGGGACTAAGCACAGATACGCAGTATTTT
>TRBV15|TRBD1|-|TRBJ1-2
CATSGRRDRVSFLDGYTF
TGTGCCACCAGCGGCCGCCGGGACAGGGTTAGTTTTTTGGATGGCTACACCTTC